This TCR beta chain was recorded in a study of blood T cell repertoires in COVID-19. This CDR3 comprises 13 residues. Between the trimmed V and J ends, which lost 3 bases and 2 bases, there was a span of 7 bases. Germline V gene data show CDR1 as LNHDA and CDR2 as SQIVND (reference sequence). Data came from immunoSEQ multiplex PCR; TCRdb stores just in-frame clones and leaves some out. Here the sample spans about 36,000 clones, roughly 70% being singletons. The V gene is TRBV19, the J gene TRBJ1-2, with D unclear. The TCR was taken from an older man with COVID-19, enrolled during active disease. The material sequenced was peripheral blood. CDR3 sequence: CASSIFRNYGYTF. CDR3 coding DNA: TGTGCCAGTAGTATTTTCCGGAACTATGGCTACACCTTC.